This T cell receptor (beta chain) came from a study of cytomegalovirus exposure and HLA in healthy donors. The CDR3 consists of 15 residues. Per the germline V gene, CDR1 is SGHKS and CDR2 is YYEKEE (reference sequence). V lost 2 bases, J lost 3 bases, and 15 bases lay in between. Amplification used 60 Vbeta primers and 13 Jbeta primers. The protocol was immunoSEQ multiplex PCR, while the TCRdb copy is restricted to in-frame clones and leaves out a portion. The sample lists roughly 200,000 clones, about 9% occurring once. Whole-study results and caveats: Some public TCRs appeared in many individuals, while most sequences were rare. Overall, some 160 TCR beta chains were annotated as cytomegalovirus-associated.

This clone turned up a few times. The antigen remains unidentified. The sample comprised PBMCs. This TCR was sampled from a woman in her twenties or thirties in good health and CMV-seropositive. This sequence joins TRBV5-5 and TRBJ2-7, with TRBD2 as a possible D gene (5 bases). CDR3 region: CASSFSGNSHYEQYF. CDR3 DNA sequence: TGTGCCAGCAGCTTTTCGGGAAACAGCCACTACGAGCAGTACTTC.